The 21 T cell receptor beta chains presented below share a single source sample, sequenced in a study of T cells after yellow fever vaccination. Using its own MiXCR run on the 5' RACE reads, TCRdb lists one record per CDR3 protein. The sample yields some 320,000 distinct CDR3 sequences, around 4.4% seen once. Sequenced material: PBMCs, taken 15 days after the yellow fever booster vaccination. The receptor source for this set is a man between 18 and 35 years old who received the YFV17D yellow fever vaccine.

This clonotype has more than one count but fewer than ten. This rearrangement joins TRBV5-1 to TRBJ2-5; 12 bases are shared with TRBD2. The ends lost 2 bases at V and 5 bases at J; junction bases unmatched: 7. The CDR3 sequence is 16 residues long. Germline V gene data show CDR1 as SGHRS and CDR2 as YFSETQ. This CDR3 reads CASSFSASGGAETQYF. CDR3 DNA sequence: TGCGCCAGCAGCTTTTCGGCTAGCGGGGGGGCTGAGACCCAGTACTTC.

This clonotype was counted at least ten times. The genes are TRBV5-1 and TRBJ2-7; tentatively, D is TRBD1 or TRBD2 (5 bases each). Per the germline V gene, CDR1 is SGHRS and CDR2 is YFSETQ. The CDR3 is 15 amino acids. The ends were cut back, 1 base at V and 4 bases at J, with 15 bases in the middle. The CDR3 DNA reads TGCGCCAGCAGCTTGACAAGGGACCGATTTTACGAGCAGTACTTC. It codes for CASSLTRDRFYEQYF.

This clonotype was counted a few times. The rearrangement uses TRBV20-1 and TRBJ1-4; 10 bases map to TRBD1. This CDR3 comprises 16 residues. V lost 2 bases and J lost 7; bases outside the gene matches: 10. Germline loops: CDR1 DFQATT, CDR2 SNEGSKA (reference sequence). The CDR3 DNA sequence: TGCAGTGCTAGAACCCTACCGGGACAGGGGACTGAAAAACTGTTTTTT. Protein sequence: CSARTLPGQGTEKLFF.

This clonotype was counted many times. This chain uses TRBV5-1 with TRBJ1-2, with unresolved D. The germline V gene encodes CDR1 SGHRS and CDR2 YFSETQ. This CDR3 comprises 14 residues. V lost 1 base, J lost 5 bases, and 12 bases lay in between. CDR3 in DNA: TGCGCCAGCAGCTTGTCAACAGCGGGGTATGGCTACACCTTC. Amino acids: CASSLSTAGYGYTF.

The chain joins TRBV7-3 to TRBJ1-2; D call uncertain. This CDR3 is 12 amino acids long. Germline V gives CDR1 SGHTA, CDR2 FQGTGA. With 3 bases removed from V and 5 bases from J, the gap between germline ends came to 7 bases. The DNA for the CDR3 is TGTGCCAGCAGCTTCAACGGTTATGGCTACACCTTC. Translating it yields CASSFNGYGYTF.

This clonotype turned up a few times. The CDR3 coding sequence is TGTGCCAGCAGCCAAACCCCCAGGGGTACCTATGGCTACACCTTC. It codes for CASSQTPRGTYGYTF. The chain employs TRBV11-2 and TRBJ1-2, with TRBD1 as a possible D gene (6 bases). The length of the CDR3 is 15 residues. V lost 5 bases, J lost 4 bases, and 17 bases lay in between. Germline CDR1 SGHAT, CDR2 FQNNGV. The whole variable domain, filled in from reference TRBV11-2 and TRBJ1-2, reads EAGVAQSPRYKIIEKRQSVAFWCNPISGHATLYWYQQILGQGPKLLIQFQNNGVVDDSQLPKDRFSAERLKGVDSTLKIQPAKLEDSAVYLCASSQTPRGTYGYTFGSGTRLTVV.

This clonotype was recorded at least ten times. This chain connects TRBV10-3 to TRBJ1-1, with a tentative D call TRBD1 (5 bases). The V gene's germline CDR1 is ENHRY and CDR2 SYGVKD. Deletions cut 6 bases from V and 6 bases from J, with 17 bases between. This CDR3 has 14 amino acids. CDR3 protein: CAISPVGGDSEAFF. CDR3 DNA sequence: TGTGCCATCAGCCCAGTCGGGGGGGACTCTGAAGCTTTCTTT.

V and J are TRBV7-2 and TRBJ2-3, with TRBD2 identical over 8 bases. Germline V gene lookup returns CDR1 SGHTA and CDR2 FQGNSA. Trimming at V came to 1 base and at J to 2 bases, leaving 8 bases not matched to a gene. The CDR3 spans 17 residues. The CDR3 bases are TGTGCCAGCAGCTTAGGCTCCGGCGGGGGGACCACAGATACGCAGTATTTT. Translated, it gives CASSLGSGGGTTDTQYF.

This clonotype showed up just a few times. The chain is built from TRBV4-2 and TRBJ2-1, with D unclear. The germline V and J ends were trimmed by 6 bases and 4 bases, with 7 bases remaining between them. Germline V gives CDR1 LGHNA, CDR2 YNFKEQ. The CDR3 is 12 residues long. CDR3 sequence: CASSSTYNEQFF. The DNA of the CDR3 is TGTGCCAGCAGTTCAACGTACAATGAGCAGTTCTTC.

This chain connects TRBV10-3 to TRBJ1-6; D unclear. The germline gives CDR1 ENHRY, CDR2 SYGVKD. V lost 2 bases and J 9 bases, leaving 8 bases between the germline ends. This CDR3 spans 13 amino acids. CDR3 loop: CAISEQDFSPLHF. CDR3 in DNA: TGTGCCATCAGTGAGCAGGACTTTTCACCCCTCCACTTT.

This clonotype was seen only a few times. The rearrangement uses TRBV18 and TRBJ1-2, with D possibly being TRBD1 (5 bases). This CDR3 is built from 14 residues. CDR1 is KGHSH and CDR2 is LQKENI in the germline V gene. Between the trimmed V and J ends, which lost 1 base and 3 bases, there was a span of 9 bases. The CDR3 region has the DNA TGTGCCAGCTCACCACGGGAGGGACACTATGGCTACACCTTC. This sequence encodes CASSPREGHYGYTF.

The rearrangement links TRBV20-1 to TRBJ1-4; D unclear. With 1 base removed from V and 6 bases from J, the gap between germline ends came to 12 bases. Germline V gene data show CDR1 as DFQATT and CDR2 as SNEGSKA (reference sequence). The length of the CDR3 is 14 residues. The CDR3 nucleotides are TGCAGTGCTAGAGGTGGTTTCATCTATGAAAAACTGTTTTTT. Encoded protein: CSARGGFIYEKLFF.

Ten or more counts support this clonotype. The genes are TRBV5-1 and TRBJ1-2; 10 bases map to TRBD1. This CDR3 is 15 amino acids long. V trimming: 5 bases; J trimming: 6 bases; junction bases outside the gene matches: 10. Germline V gene lookup returns CDR1 SGHRS and CDR2 YFSETQ. The CDR3 DNA follows: TGCGCCAGCAGACCGGGACAGGGGCCTGGGAATGGCTACACCTTC. Translation gives CASRPGQGPGNGYTF.

There are many counts of this clonotype. This rearrangement joins TRBV10-3 to TRBJ2-1; TRBD2 agrees at 9 bases. Germline trimming cut 8 bases from V and 4 bases from J; bases unmatched to any gene: 9. CDR3 length: 15 amino acids. CDR1 and CDR2 from the germline V gene are ENHRY and SYGVKD. The chain's CDR3 is CAIRTTSGGYNEQFF. The CDR3 region has the DNA TGTGCCATCCGGACTACCAGCGGGGGGTACAATGAGCAGTTCTTC.

In its sample, this clonotype was seen a few times. This chain connects TRBV4-2 to TRBJ2-3; 15 bases match TRBD2. CDR1 is LGHNA and CDR2 is YNFKEQ in the germline V gene. After removal of 3 bases from V and 2 bases from J, the junction contained 3 bases not matched to a gene. There are 17 residues in the CDR3. The chain's CDR3 is CASSQGLAGGVTDTQYF. The CDR3 bases are TGTGCCAGCAGCCAGGGACTAGCGGGGGGTGTCACAGATACGCAGTATTTT.

Many counts were recorded for this clonotype. V is TRBV5-1 and J is TRBJ1-3; D ambiguous. The V end lost 0 bases, the J end lost 0 bases, and 7 bases lay between the germline ends. CDR1 SGHRS and CDR2 YFSETQ come from the germline V gene. The CDR3 has 15 amino acids. The chain's CDR3 is CASSLDSGSGNTIYF. CDR3 nucleotide sequence: TGCGCCAGCAGCTTGGACTCAGGCTCTGGAAACACCATATATTTT.

This clonotype was seen only a few times. The rearrangement joins TRBV25-1 to TRBJ2-2; D is perhaps TRBD2 (5 bases). The CDR3 spans 14 residues. The ends were cut back, 4 bases at V and 2 bases at J, with 8 bases in the middle. Germline CDR1 is MGHDK and CDR2 is SYGVNS. The CDR3 coding sequence is TGTGCCAGCAGTGGAGGGCTAAACACCGGGGAGCTGTTTTTT. Translation gives CASSGGLNTGELFF.

This clonotype was counted many times. J is TRBJ1-1 and V is TRBV29-1, with a tentative D call TRBD1 (6 bases). Germline V gene data show CDR1 as SQVTM and CDR2 as ANQGSEA. This CDR3 is 13 amino acids long. Between the trimmed V and J ends, which lost 3 bases and 4 bases, there was a span of 12 bases. CDR3 DNA sequence: TGCAGCGTTGAGGGGGGGCAGGTCACTGAAGCTTTCTTT. This translates into CSVEGGQVTEAFF.

The V gene is TRBV12-3 or TRBV12-4, the J gene TRBJ1-2; 9 nucleotides line up with TRBD1. Trimming at V came to 5 bases and at J to 6 bases, leaving 7 bases not matched to a gene. The CDR3 spans 14 residues. CDR3 sequence: CASSPAGTGHGYTF. CDR3 in DNA: TGTGCCAGCAGTCCAGCCGGGACAGGGCATGGCTACACCTTC.

The table lists this clonotype with a count of one. The rearrangement uses TRBV29-1 and TRBJ2-3; 8 bases are a match to TRBD1. V lost 2 bases to trimming and J lost 5 bases; unmatched junction nucleotides: 9. Germline CDR1 is SQVTM and CDR2 is ANQGSEA. CDR3 length: 15 amino acids. CDR3: CSVERGRGRGDTQYF. CDR3 nucleotide sequence: TGCAGCGTTGAAAGGGGCAGGGGGCGTGGAGATACGCAGTATTTT.

This clonotype occurred many times. V usage is TRBV4-2 and J usage is TRBJ1-1, with no clear D. CDR1 is LGHNA and CDR2 is YNFKEQ in the germline V gene. This CDR3 spans 14 amino acids. V was shortened by 0 bases and J by 6 bases, with 11 bases between the two germline ends. The CDR3 DNA reads as TGTGCCAGCAGCCAAGACAGGATCGAATCTGAAGCTTTCTTT. Amino acids: CASSQDRIESEAFF.